This is a list of T cell receptor beta chains from one sample in a study of early T cells in non-severe SARS-CoV-2 infection. TCRdb used MiXCR to reprocess the 5' RACE reads, holding one entry per CDR3 protein. The sample lists 74,000 or so distinct CDR3 sequences; around 13% were seen once. Sample: whole blood. The receptor set was obtained from an adult who was a healthcare worker with PCR-confirmed SARS-CoV-2 infection or an uninfected control (not recorded which). Each CDR3 is given with its conserved first and last residue. The order of the fields is D gene, V gene, clone size, J gene, CDR3 DNA, CDR3 protein. D genes are given only for firm matches. Where a row states a size, it is once, few, many or the class of an expanded clone; other rows omit it.

-,TRBV6-6,-,TRBJ1-6,TGTGCCAGCAGTTCCGCAAATTCACCCCTCCACTTT,CASSSANSPLHF
-,TRBV5-1,few,TRBJ2-7,TGCGCCAGCAGCCTCAACCGGGGCCCTACCTACGAGCAGTACTTC,CASSLNRGPTYEQYF
TRBD2,TRBV28,many,TRBJ2-7,TGTGCCAGCAGTTCGTATGCGGGGGAGTCCTACGAGCAGTACTTC,CASSSYAGESYEQYF
-,TRBV7-2,medium-sized,TRBJ2-7,TGTGCCAGCAGCCTGGGACGGCAGTACTACGAGCAGTACTTC,CASSLGRQYYEQYF
TRBD1,TRBV28,few,TRBJ2-7,TGTGCCAGCAGGGGGACAGGGGGCCGTAGGACCTACGAGCAGTACTTC,CASRGTGGRRTYEQYF
-,TRBV20-1,-,TRBJ2-1,TGCAGTGCCACCGTAGCTAACAATGAGCAGTTCTTC,CSATVANNEQFF
-,TRBV30,few,TRBJ1-6,TGTGCCTGGAACAGGGCCAATTCACCCCTCCACTTT,CAWNRANSPLHF
-,TRBV30,many,TRBJ2-3,TGTGCCTGGAGTGGTACGGCATATACGCAGTATTTT,CAWSGTAYTQYF
-,TRBV20-1,many,TRBJ2-5,TGCAGTGCCCAGGACTCGAGGGAGACCCAGTACTTC,CSAQDSRETQYF
-,TRBV12-3/TRBV12-4,few,TRBJ2-7,TGTGCCAGCAGGGCCAGCCGGGACACGTCGTACGAGCAGTACTTC,CASRASRDTSYEQYF
-,TRBV6-2/TRBV6-3,-,TRBJ2-1,TGTGCCAGCAGTTGGGGGGTCGGAGAGCAGTTCTTC,CASSWGVGEQFF
TRBD1,TRBV28,many,TRBJ2-7,TGTGCCAGCAGTTCTCCGGGACAGGGGAGCTACGAGCAGTACTTC,CASSSPGQGSYEQYF
-,TRBV19,few,TRBJ1-2,TGTGCCAGTAGTATCCTCGGAGGGTTGAACTATGGCTACACCTTC,CASSILGGLNYGYTF
-,TRBV9,few,TRBJ1-6,TGTGCCAGCAGCGTTGGTTGGGGCGAAAATTCACCCCTCCACTTT,CASSVGWGENSPLHF
-,TRBV6-4,few,TRBJ2-3,TGTGCCAGCAGTGCAGGGGACACAGATACGCAGTATTTT,CASSAGDTDTQYF
-,TRBV27,few,TRBJ1-2,TGTGCCAGCAGTCCCTGGACTCCGGGGGGCTATGGCTACACCTTC,CASSPWTPGGYGYTF
-,TRBV19,few,TRBJ2-5,TGTGCCAGTAGTACGGGACCTGAGACCCAGTACTTC,CASSTGPETQYF
-,TRBV6-6,few,TRBJ1-2,TGTGCCAGCACCTACGCCGGGGGGCGAAAATCCTATGGCTACACCTTC,CASTYAGGRKSYGYTF
-,TRBV12-3/TRBV12-4,-,TRBJ1-2,TGTGCCAGCAGTTTTTGGGGGAACTATGGCTACACCTTC,CASSFWGNYGYTF
TRBD2,TRBV4-1,few,TRBJ2-1,TGCGCCAGCAGCCAGGTAGCGGGACCTTACAATGAGCAGTTCTTC,CASSQVAGPYNEQFF
TRBD1,TRBV7-9,many,TRBJ1-1,TGTGCCAGCAGCCCAACAGGGGCTGAAGCTTTCTTT,CASSPTGAEAFF
-,TRBV6-2/TRBV6-3,-,TRBJ2-1,TGTGCCAGCAGTACCGAACCTAGGGGGCAGTTCTTC,CASSTEPRGQFF
-,TRBV12-3/TRBV12-4,many,TRBJ2-7,TGTGCCAGCAGTCGGACAGTTCCGTCCTACGAGCAGTACTTC,CASSRTVPSYEQYF
-,TRBV18,-,TRBJ1-1,TGTGCCAGCTCAGACCAGGTCGAAGCTTTCTTT,CASSDQVEAFF
-,TRBV4-1,few,TRBJ1-5,TGCGCCAGCGCATCAGGGACTCTTGATCAGCCCCAGCATTTT,CASASGTLDQPQHF
-,TRBV18,few,TRBJ2-7,TGTGCCAGCTCGCCTGCCTCCTACGAGCAGTACTTC,CASSPASYEQYF
-,TRBV29-1,medium-sized,TRBJ2-5,TGCAGCCTCTCCGAGGGGACCCAGTACTTC,CSLSEGTQYF
-,TRBV28,few,TRBJ2-1,TGTGCCAGCAGTTTTCTCGAGCGGCTCTACAATGAGCAGTTCTTC,CASSFLERLYNEQFF
-,TRBV7-8,many,TRBJ2-3,TGTGCCAGCAGCCTAATATCGGCGGGAACTAGCACAGATACGCAGTATTTT,CASSLISAGTSTDTQYF
TRBD1,TRBV29-1,few,TRBJ2-3,TGCAGCGCGGACAGGCCCACAGATACGCAGTATTTT,CSADRPTDTQYF
-,TRBV29-1,few,TRBJ2-1,TGCAGCGCCCTCCCCTCCTACAATGAGCAGTTCTTC,CSALPSYNEQFF
TRBD2,TRBV11-2,-,TRBJ2-5,TGTGCCAGCAGCTCTAGGACTAGCGCGGGAGAGACCCAGTACTTC,CASSSRTSAGETQYF
-,TRBV21-1,-,TRBJ1-2,TGTGCCAGCAGCACAGGACAGTTAAAGTATGGCTACACCTTC,CASSTGQLKYGYTF
-,TRBV29-1,-,TRBJ2-1,TGCAGCGTCACGGGGGACGGGCTAGCTTACAATGAGCAGTTCTTC,CSVTGDGLAYNEQFF
TRBD1,TRBV14,many,TRBJ1-1,TGTGCCAGCAGCCAAGGCGGAGCTTGGGACAGGGTGAACACTGAAGCTTTCTTT,CASSQGGAWDRVNTEAFF
-,TRBV4-3,many,TRBJ2-3,TGCGCCAGCAGCCAAGAAGCCTCTACAGATACGCAGTATTTT,CASSQEASTDTQYF
TRBD2,TRBV28,-,TRBJ2-3,TGTGCCAGCAGTTTTTTATCGACTAGCGCGGCCGAGGATACGCAGTATTTT,CASSFLSTSAAEDTQYF
-,TRBV20-1,many,TRBJ1-2,TGCAGTGCTAGGTCGGGGGCTGACTATGGCTACACCTTC,CSARSGADYGYTF
-,TRBV12-3/TRBV12-4,many,TRBJ2-1,TGTGCCAGCAGTTACACAGGGAGCGGGTACAATGAGCAGTTCTTC,CASSYTGSGYNEQFF
-,TRBV2,many,TRBJ2-7,TGTGCCACCACGGGGGCAGGCCAGACCTACGAGCAGTACTTC,CATTGAGQTYEQYF
-,TRBV2,-,TRBJ2-1,TGTGCCAGCAGTCCCCAGCTAGACTCCTACAATGAGCAGTTCTTC,CASSPQLDSYNEQFF
-,TRBV27,-,TRBJ1-1,TGTGCCAGCAGTTTAACAGGAGAGAACACTGAAGCTTTCTTT,CASSLTGENTEAFF
TRBD2,TRBV9,many,TRBJ2-1,TGTGCCAGCAGCCCCACTAGCGGGCCCCACGGGGAGTTCTTC,CASSPTSGPHGEFF